The source of this T cell receptor (beta chain) is a study of vaccination and CD4 T cells after COVID-19. Study summary: Some control cultures received a CEFX pool, which served as the positive control. Others received an HIV-1 Nef pool or no peptide.

Treatment defined: roughly nine-day PBMC culture with coronavirus spike peptide pools or control peptides (ViraFEST assay). Concerning this clonotype: The antigen remains undetermined.

V was trimmed by 5 bases and J by 0 bases, leaving 11 bases between them. Germline CDR1 is MDHEN and CDR2 is SYDVKM. CDR3 length: 15 residues. Researchers used the Oncomine TCR Beta short-read assay to sequence DNA from cultured CD4+ T cells. TCRdb reprocessed the PCR reads with MiXCR, giving one entry per CDR3 protein. The data contain about 25,000 distinct CDR3 sequences, around half of them singletons. Sequenced input: CD4+ T cells from blood, cultured in vitro. The chain recombines TRBV28 with TRBJ2-1; D remains unclear. This TCR was sampled from a human donor who had recovered from COVID-19. The CDR3 DNA follows: TGTGCCAGCAGTAAGTCCCGGAACTCCTACAATGAGCAGTTCTTC. It codes for CASSKSRNSYNEQFF.